These T cell receptor beta chains were read from a single sample in a study of shared clonotypes between healthy human individuals. TCRdb keeps only in-frame clones here, not all; method: immunoSEQ multiplex PCR. The repertoire holds about 2 million clones, about 95% seen once, with 1.1% in the top ten. The sample taken for sequencing was naive CD8+ T cells sorted from blood. The receptors originated from a man between 18 and 29 years old in good health. Both conserved end residues are part of each CDR3. Fields, in order: V gene, J gene, clone size, D gene, CDR3 protein, CDR3 DNA. A D gene is named only where the DNA matches it firmly. Clone size is given for some rows only: seen once, a few or many times, or a class if the clone is expanded.

v_call: TRBV28
j_call: TRBJ1-1
clone_size: .
d_call: .
cdr3_aa: CASSLRAREAFF
cdr3_nt: TGTGCCAGCAGTTTGCGAGCGCGGGAAGCTTTCTTT

v_call: TRBV2
j_call: TRBJ2-3
clone_size: .
d_call: TRBD2
cdr3_aa: CASREGLVGTQYF
cdr3_nt: TGTGCCAGCAGGGAAGGACTAGTCGGTACGCAGTATTTT

v_call: TRBV2
j_call: TRBJ2-3
clone_size: .
d_call: TRBD2
cdr3_aa: CASSEGTSGSTDTQYF
cdr3_nt: TGTGCCAGCAGTGAAGGAACTAGCGGAAGCACAGATACGCAGTATTTT

v_call: TRBV7-2
j_call: TRBJ2-1
clone_size: .
d_call: TRBD1
cdr3_aa: CASSLARTGGGFQDEQFF
cdr3_nt: TGTGCCAGCAGCTTAGCCCGGACAGGGGGCGGGTTTCAGGATGAGCAGTTCTTC

v_call: TRBV30
j_call: TRBJ2-7
clone_size: .
d_call: .
cdr3_aa: CAWSYGAPYEQYF
cdr3_nt: TGTGCCTGGAGTTACGGGGCCCCATACGAGCAGTACTTC

v_call: TRBV6-1
j_call: TRBJ1-1
clone_size: .
d_call: .
cdr3_aa: CASSDMASGLVGTEAFF
cdr3_nt: TGTGCCAGCAGTGATATGGCGTCAGGGCTGGTAGGCACTGAAGCTTTCTTT

v_call: TRBV30
j_call: TRBJ1-3
clone_size: once
d_call: .
cdr3_aa: CAWGDTSSGNTIYF
cdr3_nt: TGTGCCTGGGGGGACACGAGCTCTGGAAACACCATATATTTT

v_call: TRBV7-9
j_call: TRBJ2-7
clone_size: once
d_call: .
cdr3_aa: CASTWGGNEQYF
cdr3_nt: TGTGCCAGCACCTGGGGCGGCAACGAGCAGTACTTC

v_call: TRBV12-5
j_call: TRBJ2-2
clone_size: .
d_call: TRBD2
cdr3_aa: CASALVGGRLAGELFF
cdr3_nt: TGTGCTAGTGCCTTGGTCGGCGGGAGGTTGGCCGGGGAGCTGTTTTTT

v_call: TRBV13
j_call: TRBJ2-7
clone_size: .
d_call: .
cdr3_aa: CASSLSENPYEQYF
cdr3_nt: TGTGCCAGCAGCTTATCAGAAAATCCCTACGAGCAGTACTTC

v_call: TRBV7-6
j_call: TRBJ2-3
clone_size: once
d_call: TRBD2
cdr3_aa: CASSSLAGTDTQYF
cdr3_nt: TGTGCCAGCAGCTCCTTAGCGGGGACAGATACGCAGTATTTT

v_call: TRBV7-9
j_call: TRBJ1-1
clone_size: .
d_call: .
cdr3_aa: CASSHYRHEAFF
cdr3_nt: TGTGCCAGCAGTCACTACAGGCACGAAGCTTTCTTT

v_call: TRBV9
j_call: TRBJ2-1
clone_size: .
d_call: TRBD2
cdr3_aa: CASSVDSGAYNEQFF
cdr3_nt: TGTGCCAGCAGCGTAGACAGCGGGGCCTACAATGAGCAGTTCTTC

v_call: TRBV7-9
j_call: TRBJ2-1
clone_size: .
d_call: .
cdr3_aa: CASSLGSGLSEQFF
cdr3_nt: TGTGCCAGCAGCTTAGGATCCGGGTTGAGTGAGCAGTTCTTC

v_call: TRBV27
j_call: TRBJ1-6
clone_size: .
d_call: .
cdr3_aa: CASSQQGFYNSPLHF
cdr3_nt: TGTGCCAGCAGTCAACAGGGATTCTATAATTCACCCCTCCACTTT

v_call: TRBV2
j_call: TRBJ1-4
clone_size: .
d_call: TRBD1
cdr3_aa: CASRAEQGGSNEKLFF
cdr3_nt: TGTGCCAGCCGAGCCGAACAGGGGGGAAGTAATGAAAAACTGTTTTTT

v_call: TRBV18
j_call: TRBJ2-1
clone_size: .
d_call: TRBD1
cdr3_aa: CASSPLTGGPYNEQFF
cdr3_nt: TGTGCCAGCTCACCACTGACAGGGGGCCCCTACAATGAGCAGTTCTTC

v_call: TRBV7-9
j_call: TRBJ2-7
clone_size: once
d_call: TRBD2
cdr3_aa: CASSAWASGSTYEQYF
cdr3_nt: TGTGCCAGCAGCGCATGGGCCAGCGGGAGTACCTACGAGCAGTACTTC

v_call: TRBV7-9
j_call: TRBJ1-4
clone_size: .
d_call: .
cdr3_aa: CASSLVQGNEKLFF
cdr3_nt: TGTGCCAGCAGCTTAGTACAGGGTAATGAAAAACTGTTTTTT

v_call: TRBV5-6
j_call: TRBJ2-3
clone_size: .
d_call: TRBD1
cdr3_aa: CASSLGTGGADTQYF
cdr3_nt: TGTGCCAGCAGCTTAGGGACAGGGGGCGCTGATACGCAGTATTTT

v_call: TRBV7-6
j_call: TRBJ2-1
clone_size: once
d_call: .
cdr3_aa: CASSLDGRAQIDNEQFF
cdr3_nt: TGTGCCAGCAGCTTAGACGGGCGGGCCCAGATAGACAATGAGCAGTTCTTC

v_call: TRBV27
j_call: TRBJ2-3
clone_size: .
d_call: .
cdr3_aa: CASSFTGKGDTQYF
cdr3_nt: TGTGCCAGCAGTTTTACGGGGAAGGGAGATACGCAGTATTTT

v_call: TRBV4-3
j_call: TRBJ1-2
clone_size: .
d_call: .
cdr3_aa: CASSQERGDYGYTF
cdr3_nt: TGCGCCAGCAGCCAAGAGCGGGGGGACTATGGCTACACCTTC

v_call: TRBV6-6
j_call: TRBJ2-1
clone_size: .
d_call: .
cdr3_aa: CASSWGVNEQFF
cdr3_nt: TGTGCCAGCAGTTGGGGGGTAAATGAGCAGTTCTTC

v_call: TRBV10-2
j_call: TRBJ2-3
clone_size: .
d_call: .
cdr3_aa: CASSALSTDTQYF
cdr3_nt: TGCGCCAGCAGTGCCCTCTCCACAGATACGCAGTATTTT

v_call: TRBV5-4
j_call: TRBJ1-2
clone_size: .
d_call: .
cdr3_aa: CASSDGGTHYGYTF
cdr3_nt: TGTGCCAGCAGCGATGGGGGGACCCACTATGGCTACACCTTC

v_call: TRBV5-8
j_call: TRBJ2-2
clone_size: .
d_call: .
cdr3_aa: CASSLKTGELFF
cdr3_nt: TGTGCCAGCAGCTTGAAAACCGGGGAGCTGTTTTTT

v_call: TRBV27
j_call: TRBJ1-5
clone_size: .
d_call: TRBD1
cdr3_aa: CASSSGDSRRNQPQHF
cdr3_nt: TGTGCCAGCAGTTCCGGGGACAGTCGGCGCAATCAGCCCCAGCATTTT

v_call: TRBV4-1
j_call: TRBJ2-3
clone_size: .
d_call: .
cdr3_aa: CASSQAGLLTDTQYF
cdr3_nt: TGCGCCAGCAGCCAGGCGGGACTCCTCACAGATACGCAGTATTTT

v_call: TRBV7-9
j_call: TRBJ2-7
clone_size: .
d_call: .
cdr3_aa: CASSLSLSYEQYF
cdr3_nt: TGTGCCAGCAGCTTATCCCTCTCCTACGAGCAGTACTTC

v_call: TRBV5-1
j_call: TRBJ1-1
clone_size: .
d_call: .
cdr3_aa: CASSLGAEAFF
cdr3_nt: TGCGCCAGCAGTCTTGGAGCTGAAGCTTTCTTT

v_call: TRBV27
j_call: TRBJ1-5
clone_size: .
d_call: TRBD1
cdr3_aa: CASSSQGAGQPQHF
cdr3_nt: TGTGCCAGCAGTTCTCAGGGGGCAGGGCAGCCCCAGCATTTT

v_call: TRBV5-4
j_call: TRBJ2-1
clone_size: .
d_call: .
cdr3_aa: CASSLVGGYNEQFF
cdr3_nt: TGTGCCAGCAGCTTGGTGGGGGGTTACAATGAGCAGTTCTTC

v_call: TRBV5-4
j_call: TRBJ2-1
clone_size: .
d_call: .
cdr3_aa: CASSRGNEQFF
cdr3_nt: TGTGCCAGCAGCAGGGGTAATGAGCAGTTCTTC

v_call: TRBV27
j_call: TRBJ2-1
clone_size: .
d_call: .
cdr3_aa: CATMDENSYNEQFF
cdr3_nt: TGTGCCACAATGGACGAGAACTCCTACAATGAGCAGTTCTTC

v_call: TRBV11-2
j_call: TRBJ2-7
clone_size: once
d_call: .
cdr3_aa: CASSSGGLEQYF
cdr3_nt: TGTGCCAGCAGCTCCGGGGGACTTGAGCAGTACTTC

v_call: TRBV13
j_call: TRBJ2-1
clone_size: .
d_call: .
cdr3_aa: CASSLGPSLEQFF
cdr3_nt: TGTGCCAGCAGCTTAGGCCCGAGCTTAGAGCAGTTCTTC

v_call: TRBV4-2
j_call: TRBJ2-3
clone_size: .
d_call: TRBD2
cdr3_aa: CASSQPLAGGPIDTQYF
cdr3_nt: TGTGCCAGCAGCCAACCCCTAGCGGGGGGGCCCATAGATACGCAGTATTTT

v_call: TRBV7-9
j_call: TRBJ2-7
clone_size: .
d_call: .
cdr3_aa: CASSSINYEQYF
cdr3_nt: TGTGCCAGCAGCTCCATCAACTACGAGCAGTACTTC

v_call: TRBV27
j_call: TRBJ2-1
clone_size: .
d_call: .
cdr3_aa: CASSGLAEQFF
cdr3_nt: TGTGCCAGCAGTGGTCTAGCGGAGCAGTTCTTC

v_call: TRBV7-9
j_call: TRBJ1-1
clone_size: many
d_call: .
cdr3_aa: CASSLERGMNTEAFF
cdr3_nt: TGTGCCAGCAGCTTAGAGAGGGGAATGAACACTGAAGCTTTCTTT

v_call: TRBV6-1
j_call: TRBJ2-7
clone_size: once
d_call: TRBD2
cdr3_aa: CASSEGTSGFYEQYF
cdr3_nt: TGTGCCAGCAGTGAAGGGACTAGCGGGTTCTACGAGCAGTACTTC

v_call: TRBV27
j_call: TRBJ1-2
clone_size: .
d_call: .
cdr3_aa: CASSTSFQDSNGYTF
cdr3_nt: TGTGCCAGCAGTACATCTTTCCAGGACAGCAATGGCTACACCTTC

v_call: TRBV7-8
j_call: TRBJ2-1
clone_size: .
d_call: TRBD2
cdr3_aa: CASSLGYSGGASNEQFF
cdr3_nt: TGTGCCAGCAGCTTAGGTTATAGCGGGGGGGCCTCCAATGAGCAGTTCTTC

v_call: TRBV15
j_call: TRBJ1-5
clone_size: .
d_call: .
cdr3_aa: CATKPGGSNQPQHF
cdr3_nt: TGTGCCACCAAACCCGGGGGTAGCAATCAGCCCCAGCATTTT

v_call: TRBV2
j_call: TRBJ1-6
clone_size: once
d_call: .
cdr3_aa: CASKAGGDGSPLHF
cdr3_nt: TGTGCCAGCAAAGCAGGCGGGGATGGTTCACCCCTCCACTTT

v_call: TRBV13
j_call: TRBJ2-5
clone_size: .
d_call: .
cdr3_aa: CASSSEGRQETQYF
cdr3_nt: TGTGCCAGCAGCTCAGAGGGACGGCAAGAGACCCAGTACTTC

v_call: TRBV7-9
j_call: TRBJ2-7
clone_size: .
d_call: .
cdr3_aa: CASSPQVSYEQYF
cdr3_nt: TGTGCCAGCAGCCCCCAGGTCTCCTACGAGCAGTACTTC

v_call: TRBV9
j_call: TRBJ2-3
clone_size: .
d_call: .
cdr3_aa: CASTTGELSTDTQYF
cdr3_nt: TGTGCCAGCACCACGGGGGAGCTTAGCACAGATACGCAGTATTTT

v_call: TRBV19
j_call: TRBJ2-7
clone_size: .
d_call: .
cdr3_aa: CASSAGNFYEQYF
cdr3_nt: TGTGCCAGTAGTGCAGGGAACTTCTACGAGCAGTACTTC

v_call: TRBV6-1
j_call: TRBJ2-7
clone_size: .
d_call: .
cdr3_aa: CATDDSPYEQYF
cdr3_nt: TGTGCCACCGATGACAGCCCATACGAGCAGTACTTC

v_call: TRBV27
j_call: TRBJ2-1
clone_size: .
d_call: TRBD2
cdr3_aa: CASSWRGGNNEQFF
cdr3_nt: TGTGCCAGCAGTTGGCGGGGGGGAAACAATGAGCAGTTCTTC

v_call: TRBV6-5
j_call: TRBJ2-3
clone_size: once
d_call: TRBD2
cdr3_aa: CASQAGGDTDTQYF
cdr3_nt: TGTGCCAGCCAAGCGGGAGGGGACACAGATACGCAGTATTTT

v_call: TRBV7-9
j_call: TRBJ2-3
clone_size: few
d_call: .
cdr3_aa: CASSFDSTDTQYF
cdr3_nt: TGTGCCAGCAGCTTCGACAGCACAGATACGCAGTATTTT

v_call: TRBV9
j_call: TRBJ2-1
clone_size: .
d_call: TRBD2
cdr3_aa: CASSARTSGIRNEQFF
cdr3_nt: TGTGCCAGCAGCGCGCGGACTAGCGGGATAAGAAATGAGCAGTTCTTC

v_call: TRBV7-2
j_call: TRBJ2-7
clone_size: once
d_call: .
cdr3_aa: CATTVSAYYEQYF
cdr3_nt: TGTGCCACCACGGTTAGCGCTTACTACGAGCAGTACTTC

v_call: TRBV15
j_call: TRBJ1-2
clone_size: .
d_call: .
cdr3_aa: CATSRWPGEGYGYTF
cdr3_nt: TGTGCCACCAGCAGGTGGCCGGGGGAAGGCTATGGCTACACCTTC

v_call: TRBV6-5
j_call: TRBJ2-5
clone_size: .
d_call: TRBD1
cdr3_aa: CASSYGTGEETQYF
cdr3_nt: TGTGCCAGCAGTTACGGGACAGGGGAAGAGACCCAGTACTTC

v_call: TRBV15
j_call: TRBJ1-1
clone_size: .
d_call: .
cdr3_aa: CATSRVGWEDTEAFF
cdr3_nt: TGTGCCACCAGCAGAGTTGGTTGGGAGGACACTGAAGCTTTCTTT

v_call: TRBV29-1
j_call: TRBJ2-7
clone_size: .
d_call: .
cdr3_aa: CSVVWGDYEQYF
cdr3_nt: TGCAGCGTCGTGTGGGGGGACTACGAGCAGTACTTC